Listed here are 9 T cell receptor beta chains from one sample, sequenced in a study of blood T cell repertoires in COVID-19. TCRdb keeps only in-frame clones here, not all; method: immunoSEQ multiplex PCR. In the table there are around 83,000 clones, around 84% of which are singletons. Input material: peripheral blood. These receptors were taken from a man aged 80 or over with active or convalescent COVID-19.

The J gene is TRBJ1-2, the V gene TRBV5-1; 8 bases map to TRBD1. Germline values: CDR1 SGHRS, CDR2 YFSETQ. Trimming took 6 bases from V and 4 from J; bases not matched to a gene: 11. This CDR3 contains 15 residues. CDR3 residues: CASKTGTGITYGYTF. The DNA of the CDR3 is TGCGCCAGCAAGACCGGGACAGGAATTACCTATGGCTACACCTTC.

The V and J genes are TRBV12-3 or TRBV12-4 and TRBJ1-5, with TRBD1 identical over 8 bases. The J segment lost 6 bases and the V segment lost 5 bases, leaving 3 bases of the junction unmatched. The CDR3 runs to 13 residues. The CDR3 region is CASSAGGGQPQHF. Written as DNA, the CDR3 is TGTGCCAGCAGTGCAGGGGGCGGTCAGCCCCAGCATTTT.

Here the CDR3 reads CASFGLGAPQTEAFF. DNA for the CDR3: TGTGCCAGTTTCGGGCTGGGAGCACCGCAGACTGAAGCTTTCTTT. The V and J genes are TRBV19 and TRBJ1-1; unclear D gene. V shed 8 bases and J shed 5 bases, with 21 bases lying between them. The CDR3 contains 15 residues. Germline loops: CDR1 LNHDA, CDR2 SQIVND (reference sequence). The entire variable domain, with the rest obtained from reference TRBV19 and TRBJ1-1, is as follows: DGGITQSPKYLFRKEGQNVTLSCEQNLNHDAMYWYRQDPGQGLRLIYYSQIVNDFQKGDIAEGYSVSREKKESFPLTVTSAQKNPTAFYLCASFGLGAPQTEAFFGQGTRLTVV.

CDR3 in amino acids: CASSLAREMNTEAFF. The CDR3 DNA reads TGTGCCAGCAGCTTAGCGAGGGAGATGAACACTGAAGCTTTCTTT. This chain links TRBV7-8 with TRBJ1-1; D uncertain. Per the germline V gene, CDR1 is SGHVS and CDR2 is FQNEAQ. The CDR3 consists of 15 residues. V was shortened by 0 bases and J by 0 bases, with 8 bases between the two germline ends. The full variable domain, completed using reference TRBV7-8 and TRBJ1-1, is GAGVSQSPRYKVAKRGQDVALRCDPISGHVSLFWYQQALGQGPEFLTYFQNEAQLDKSGLPSDRFFAERPEGSVSTLKIQRTQQEDSAVYLCASSLAREMNTEAFFGQGTRLTVV.

This sequence joins TRBV18 and TRBJ2-3; maybe TRBD2 (5 bases). This CDR3 comprises 13 residues. Trimming pared 6 bases from V and 4 bases from J, leaving 11 bases between. Germline CDR1 is KGHSH and CDR2 is LQKENI. The CDR3 sequence is CASSPLEADTQYF. The CDR3 DNA sequence: TGTGCCAGCTCCCCCTTGGAGGCAGATACGCAGTATTTT.

The chain uses TRBV15 and TRBJ1-1; D might be TRBD1 (5 bases). The CDR3 consists of 14 residues. Germline V lookup: CDR1 LNHNV, CDR2 YYDKDF (reference sequence). Trimming took off 4 bases at V and 1 base at J, with 10 bases between the two ends. The CDR3: CATSKGHSNTEAFF. DNA of the CDR3: TGTGCCACCAGCAAAGGACACTCGAACACTGAAGCTTTCTTT.

Concerning this clone: Other DNA sequences in the sample encode the same CDR3. The chain combines TRBV18 with TRBJ1-4; 9 nucleotides match TRBD1. The CDR3 has 14 amino acids. Germline trimming cut 3 bases from V and 8 bases from J; bases unmatched to any gene: 4. Germline V gene lookup returns CDR1 KGHSH and CDR2 LQKENI. This chain's CDR3 is CASSPGQGGEKLFF. Written as DNA, the CDR3 is TGTGCCAGCTCACCGGGACAGGGTGGCGAAAAACTGTTTTTT.

The rearrangement uses TRBV10-1 and TRBJ2-1; TRBD2 aligns across 8 bases. V shed 1 base and J 0 bases; nucleotides not matched to a gene: 2. This CDR3 is 16 amino acids long. Germline lookup yields CDR1 WNHNN and CDR2 SYGVQD (reference sequence). This CDR3 reads CASSELAGNSYNEQFF. In DNA, the CDR3 is TGCGCCAGCAGTGAGTTAGCGGGGAACTCCTACAATGAGCAGTTCTTC.

Of note for this clone: One end of the junction varies from germline; a read error may be responsible. J is TRBJ1-5 and V is TRBV5-1, with TRBD1 identical over 9 bases. CDR3 length: 15 amino acids. CDR1 and CDR2 from the germline V gene are SGHRS and YFSETQ. CDR3 region: CASSPGQGSYQPQHF. Here the CDR3 DNA reads TGCGCCAGCAGCCCGGGACAGGGTAGCTATCAGCCCCAGCATTTT.